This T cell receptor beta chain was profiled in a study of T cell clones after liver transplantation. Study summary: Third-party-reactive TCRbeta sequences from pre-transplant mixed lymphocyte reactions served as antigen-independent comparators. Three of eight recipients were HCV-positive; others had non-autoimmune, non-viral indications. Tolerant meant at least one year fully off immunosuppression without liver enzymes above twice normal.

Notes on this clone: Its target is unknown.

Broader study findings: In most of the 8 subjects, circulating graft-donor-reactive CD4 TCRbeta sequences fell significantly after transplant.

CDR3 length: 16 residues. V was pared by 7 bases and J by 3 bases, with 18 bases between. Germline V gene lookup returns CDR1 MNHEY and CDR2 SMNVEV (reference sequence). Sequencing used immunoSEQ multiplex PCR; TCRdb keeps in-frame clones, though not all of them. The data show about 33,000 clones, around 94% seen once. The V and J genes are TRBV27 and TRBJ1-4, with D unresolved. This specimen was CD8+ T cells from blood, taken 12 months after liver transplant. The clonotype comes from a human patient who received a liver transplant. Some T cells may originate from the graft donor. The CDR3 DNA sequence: TGTGCCAGCAAGCCCTTCCCCAGTAGGGCTAATGAAAAACTGTTTTTT. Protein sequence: CASKPFPSRANEKLFF. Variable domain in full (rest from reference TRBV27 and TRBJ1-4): EAQVTQNPRYLITVTGKKLTVTCSQNMNHEYMSWYRQDPGLGLRQIYYSMNVEVTDKGDVPEGYKVSRKEKRNFPLILESPSPNQTSLYFCASKPFPSRANEKLFFGSGTQLSVL.